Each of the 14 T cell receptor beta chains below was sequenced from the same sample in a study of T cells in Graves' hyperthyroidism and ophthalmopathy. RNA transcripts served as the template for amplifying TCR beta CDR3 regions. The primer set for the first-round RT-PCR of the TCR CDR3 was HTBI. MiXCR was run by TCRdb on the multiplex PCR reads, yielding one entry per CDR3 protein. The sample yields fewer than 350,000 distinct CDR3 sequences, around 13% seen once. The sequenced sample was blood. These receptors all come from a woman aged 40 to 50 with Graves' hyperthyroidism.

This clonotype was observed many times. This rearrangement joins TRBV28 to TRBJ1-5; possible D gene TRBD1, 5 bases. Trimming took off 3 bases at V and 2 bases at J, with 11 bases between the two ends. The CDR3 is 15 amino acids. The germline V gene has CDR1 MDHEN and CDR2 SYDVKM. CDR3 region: CASSFLQGGNQPQHF. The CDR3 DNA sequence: TGTGCCAGCAGTTTCTTGCAGGGTGGCAATCAGCCCCAGCATTTT.

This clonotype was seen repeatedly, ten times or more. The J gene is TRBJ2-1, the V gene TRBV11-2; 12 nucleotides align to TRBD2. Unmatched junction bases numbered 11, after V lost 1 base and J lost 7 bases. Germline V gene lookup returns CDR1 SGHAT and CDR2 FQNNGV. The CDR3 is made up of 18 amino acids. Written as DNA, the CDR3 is TGTGCCAGCAGCTTAGCCCGGGCTAGCGGGAGGGAGTATAATGAGCAGTTCTTC. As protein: CASSLARASGREYNEQFF. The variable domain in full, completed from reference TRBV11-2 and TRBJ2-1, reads EAGVAQSPRYKIIEKRQSVAFWCNPISGHATLYWYQQILGQGPKLLIQFQNNGVVDDSQLPKDRFSAERLKGVDSTLKIQPAKLEDSAVYLCASSLARASGREYNEQFFGPGTRLTVL.

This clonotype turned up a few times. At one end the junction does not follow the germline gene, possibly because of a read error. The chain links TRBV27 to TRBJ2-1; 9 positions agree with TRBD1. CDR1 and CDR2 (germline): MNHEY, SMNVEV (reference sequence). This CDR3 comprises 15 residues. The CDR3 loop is CASSSWDRAYNKQFF. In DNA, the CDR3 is TGTGCCAGCAGTTCCTGGGACAGGGCCTACAATAAGCAGTTCTTC.

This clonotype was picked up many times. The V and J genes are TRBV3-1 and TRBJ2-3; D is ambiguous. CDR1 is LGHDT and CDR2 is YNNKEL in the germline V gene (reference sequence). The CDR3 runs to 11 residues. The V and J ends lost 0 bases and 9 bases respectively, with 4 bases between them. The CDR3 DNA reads TGTGCCAGCAGCCAAGAGTCCACGCAGTATTTT. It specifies CASSQESTQYF.

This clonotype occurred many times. The CDR3 nucleotides are TGTGCCATCAGCGGTAGCGGGACCACAGATACGCAGTATTTT. Residues: CAISGSGTTDTQYF. The chain uses TRBV10-3 and TRBJ2-3; 8 positions agree with TRBD2. V shed 6 bases and J 2 bases; nucleotides not matched to a gene: 4. Germline CDR1 and CDR2: ENHRY and SYGVKD. The CDR3 loop spans 14 amino acids.

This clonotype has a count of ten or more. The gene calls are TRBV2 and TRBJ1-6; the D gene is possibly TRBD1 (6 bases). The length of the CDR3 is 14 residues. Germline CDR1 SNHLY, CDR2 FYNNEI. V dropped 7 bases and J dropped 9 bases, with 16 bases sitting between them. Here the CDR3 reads CASKGGGRGSPLHF. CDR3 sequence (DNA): TGTGCCAGCAAGGGGGGGGGCAGGGGTTCACCCCTCCACTTT.

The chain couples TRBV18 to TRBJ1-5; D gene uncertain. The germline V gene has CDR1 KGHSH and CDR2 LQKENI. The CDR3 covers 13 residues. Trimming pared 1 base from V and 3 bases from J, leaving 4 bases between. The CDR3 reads CASSPQPNQPQHF. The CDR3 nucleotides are TGTGCCAGCTCACCACAGCCCAATCAGCCCCAGCATTTT.

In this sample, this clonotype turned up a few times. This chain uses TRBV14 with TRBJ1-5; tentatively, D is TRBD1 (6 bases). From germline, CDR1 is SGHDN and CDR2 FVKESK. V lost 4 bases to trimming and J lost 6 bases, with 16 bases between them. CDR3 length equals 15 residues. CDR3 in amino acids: CASSPHPGVSQPQHF. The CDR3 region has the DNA TGTGCCAGCAGCCCTCACCCAGGGGTATCTCAGCCCCAGCATTTT.

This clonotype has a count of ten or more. CDR3 nucleotide sequence: TGTGCCAGCAGTTCGCAGCTGGTTCAGCGAGAAGGGGAGACCCAGTACTTC. Its translation: CASSSQLVQREGETQYF. This chain joins TRBV28 and TRBJ2-5; D is unclear. Germline CDR1 reads MDHEN; CDR2 reads SYDVKM. The V end lost 4 bases, the J end lost 5 bases, and 23 bases lay between the germline ends. The CDR3 spans 17 residues.

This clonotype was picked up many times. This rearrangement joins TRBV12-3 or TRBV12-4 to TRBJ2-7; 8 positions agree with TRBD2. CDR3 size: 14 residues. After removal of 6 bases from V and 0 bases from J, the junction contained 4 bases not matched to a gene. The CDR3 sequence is CASSKTSVSYEQYF. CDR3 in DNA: TGTGCCAGCAGCAAGACTAGCGTCTCCTACGAGCAGTACTTC.

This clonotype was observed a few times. In DNA form, the CDR3 reads TGTGCCAGCAGCTTCTTTGGGACAGGACGCGCGATAGCTAGTGGCTACACCTTC. Translated: CASSFFGTGRAIASGYTF. The chain couples TRBV7-9 to TRBJ1-2, with 8 bases identical to TRBD1. Trimming removed 3 bases from V and 7 bases from J; junction bases left unmatched: 19. Germline loops: CDR1 SEHNR, CDR2 FQNEAQ (reference sequence). The CDR3 covers 18 residues.

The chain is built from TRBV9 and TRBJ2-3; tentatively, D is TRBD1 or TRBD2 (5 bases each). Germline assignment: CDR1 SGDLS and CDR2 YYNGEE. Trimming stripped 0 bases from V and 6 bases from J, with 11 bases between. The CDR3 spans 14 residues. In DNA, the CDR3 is TGTGCCAGCAGCGTAGCTCTAGCAGGGGATACGCAGTATTTT. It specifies CASSVALAGDTQYF.

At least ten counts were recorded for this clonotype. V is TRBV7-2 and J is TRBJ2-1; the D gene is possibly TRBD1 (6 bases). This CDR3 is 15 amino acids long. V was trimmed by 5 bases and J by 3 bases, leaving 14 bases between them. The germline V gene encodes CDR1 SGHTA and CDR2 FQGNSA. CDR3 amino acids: CASSRAGVVYNEQFF. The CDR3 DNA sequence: TGTGCCAGCAGCCGCGCAGGGGTCGTCTACAATGAGCAGTTCTTC. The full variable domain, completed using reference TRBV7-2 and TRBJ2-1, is GAGVSQSPSNKVTEKGKDVELRCDPISGHTALYWYRQSLGQGLEFLIYFQGNSAPDKSGLPSDRFSAERTGGSVSTLTIQRTQQEDSAVYLCASSRAGVVYNEQFFGPGTRLTVL.

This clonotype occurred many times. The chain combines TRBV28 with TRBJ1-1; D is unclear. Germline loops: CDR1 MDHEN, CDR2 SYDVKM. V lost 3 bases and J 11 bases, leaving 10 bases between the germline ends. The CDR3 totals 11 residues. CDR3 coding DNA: TGTGCCAGCAGTTTTACGGTTTTTGCTTTCTTT. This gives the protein CASSFTVFAFF.